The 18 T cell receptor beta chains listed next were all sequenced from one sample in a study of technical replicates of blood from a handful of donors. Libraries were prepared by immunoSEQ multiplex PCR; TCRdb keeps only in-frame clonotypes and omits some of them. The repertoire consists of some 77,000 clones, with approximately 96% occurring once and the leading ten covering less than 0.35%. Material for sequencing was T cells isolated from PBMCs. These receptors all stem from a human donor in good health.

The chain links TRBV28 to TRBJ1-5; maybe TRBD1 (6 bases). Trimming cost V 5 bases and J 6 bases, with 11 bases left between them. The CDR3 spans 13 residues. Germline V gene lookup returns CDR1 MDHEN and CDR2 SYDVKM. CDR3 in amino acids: CASSPGGRQPQHF. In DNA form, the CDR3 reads TGTGCCAGCAGTCCGGGGGGCCGTCAGCCCCAGCATTTT.

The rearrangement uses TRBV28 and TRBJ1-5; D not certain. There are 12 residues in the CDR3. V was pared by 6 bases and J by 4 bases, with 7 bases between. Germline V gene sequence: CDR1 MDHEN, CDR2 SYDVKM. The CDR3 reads CASRKENQPQHF. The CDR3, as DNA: TGTGCCAGCAGGAAAGAGAATCAGCCCCAGCATTTT.

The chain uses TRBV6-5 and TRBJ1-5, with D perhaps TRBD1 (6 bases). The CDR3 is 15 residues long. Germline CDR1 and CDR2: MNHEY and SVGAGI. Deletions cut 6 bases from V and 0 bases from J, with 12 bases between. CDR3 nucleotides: TGTGCCAGCAGACCAGGGGTTTATAGCAATCAGCCCCAGCATTTT. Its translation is CASRPGVYSNQPQHF.

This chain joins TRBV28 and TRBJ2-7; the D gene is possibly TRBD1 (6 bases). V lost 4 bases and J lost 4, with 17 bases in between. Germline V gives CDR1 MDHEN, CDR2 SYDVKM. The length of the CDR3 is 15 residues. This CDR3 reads CASSSPGQRAYEQYF. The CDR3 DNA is TGTGCCAGCAGTTCGCCGGGACAACGTGCATACGAGCAGTACTTC.

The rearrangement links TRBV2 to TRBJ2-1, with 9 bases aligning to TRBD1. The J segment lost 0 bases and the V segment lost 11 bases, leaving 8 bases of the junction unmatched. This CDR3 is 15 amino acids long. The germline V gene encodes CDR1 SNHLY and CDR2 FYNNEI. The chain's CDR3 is CAWIRTGDSYNEQFF. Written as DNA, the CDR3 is TGTGCCTGGATTCGGACAGGGGACTCCTACAATGAGCAGTTCTTC. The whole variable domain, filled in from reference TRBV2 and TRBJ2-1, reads EPEVTQTPSHQVTQMGQEVILRCVPISNHLYFYWYRQILGQKVEFLVSFYNNEISEKSEIFDDQFSVERPDGSNFTLKIRSTKLEDSAMYFCAWIRTGDSYNEQFFGPGTRLTVL.

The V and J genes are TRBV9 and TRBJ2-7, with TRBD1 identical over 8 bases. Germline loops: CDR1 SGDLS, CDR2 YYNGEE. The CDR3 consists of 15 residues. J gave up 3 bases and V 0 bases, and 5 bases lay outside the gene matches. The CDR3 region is CASSVGQGANYEQYF. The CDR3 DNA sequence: TGTGCCAGCAGCGTAGGTCAGGGGGCCAACTACGAGCAGTACTTC.

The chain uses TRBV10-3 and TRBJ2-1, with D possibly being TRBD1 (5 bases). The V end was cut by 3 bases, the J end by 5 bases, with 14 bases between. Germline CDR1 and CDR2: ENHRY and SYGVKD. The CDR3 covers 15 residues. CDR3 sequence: CAISDVQGADNEQFF. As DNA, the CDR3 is TGTGCCATCAGTGATGTTCAAGGGGCCGACAATGAGCAGTTCTTC.

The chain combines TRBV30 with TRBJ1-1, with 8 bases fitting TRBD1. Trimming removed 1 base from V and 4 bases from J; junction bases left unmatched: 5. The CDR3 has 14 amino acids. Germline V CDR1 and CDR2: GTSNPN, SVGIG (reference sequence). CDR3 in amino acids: CAWSGTGLGTEAFF. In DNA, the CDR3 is TGTGCCTGGAGTGGGACAGGGTTGGGCACTGAAGCTTTCTTT.

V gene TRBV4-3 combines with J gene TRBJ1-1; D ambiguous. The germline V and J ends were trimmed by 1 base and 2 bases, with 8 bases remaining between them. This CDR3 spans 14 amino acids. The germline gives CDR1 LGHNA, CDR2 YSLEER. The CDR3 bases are TGCGCCAGCAGCCAAGTGTTTAGAAACACTGAAGCTTTCTTT. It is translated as CASSQVFRNTEAFF.

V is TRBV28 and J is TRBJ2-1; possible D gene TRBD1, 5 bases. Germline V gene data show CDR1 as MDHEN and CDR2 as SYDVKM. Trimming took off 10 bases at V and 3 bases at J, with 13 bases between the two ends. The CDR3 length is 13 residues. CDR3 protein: CATLDTGYNEQFF. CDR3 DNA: TGTGCCACCCTGGACACCGGCTACAATGAGCAGTTCTTC.

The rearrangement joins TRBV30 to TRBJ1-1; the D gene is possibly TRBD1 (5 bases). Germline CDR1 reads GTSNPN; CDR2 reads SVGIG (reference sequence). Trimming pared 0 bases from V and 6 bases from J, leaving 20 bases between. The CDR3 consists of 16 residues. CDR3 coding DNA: TGTGCCTGGAGTGTACGTCCCGCGGCGGGGGTCTCTGAAGCTTTCTTT. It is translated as CAWSVRPAAGVSEAFF.

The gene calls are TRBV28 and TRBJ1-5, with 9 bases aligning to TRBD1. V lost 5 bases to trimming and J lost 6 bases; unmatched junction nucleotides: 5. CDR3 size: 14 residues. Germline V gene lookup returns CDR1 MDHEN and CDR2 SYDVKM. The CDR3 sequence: CASSRDRDIQPQHF. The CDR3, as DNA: TGTGCCAGCAGTAGGGACAGGGATATTCAGCCCCAGCATTTT.

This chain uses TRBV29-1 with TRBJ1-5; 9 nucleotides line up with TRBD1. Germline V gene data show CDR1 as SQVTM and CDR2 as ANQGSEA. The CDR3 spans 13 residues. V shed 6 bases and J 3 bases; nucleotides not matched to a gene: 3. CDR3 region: CSVRDRDNQPQHF. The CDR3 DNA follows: TGCAGCGTCCGGGACAGGGACAATCAGCCCCAGCATTTT.

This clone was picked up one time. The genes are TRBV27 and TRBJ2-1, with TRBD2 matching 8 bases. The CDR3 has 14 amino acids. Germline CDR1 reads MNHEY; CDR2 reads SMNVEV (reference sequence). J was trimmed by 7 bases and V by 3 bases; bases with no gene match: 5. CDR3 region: CASSLTSAGNEQFF. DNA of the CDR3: TGTGCCAGCAGTTTGACTAGCGCCGGGAATGAGCAGTTCTTC.

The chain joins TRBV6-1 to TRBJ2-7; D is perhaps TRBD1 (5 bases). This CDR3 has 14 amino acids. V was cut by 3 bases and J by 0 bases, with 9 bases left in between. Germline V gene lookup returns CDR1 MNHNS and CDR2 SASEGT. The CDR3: CASSDRANSYEQYF. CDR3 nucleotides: TGTGCCAGCAGTGACAGGGCAAACTCCTACGAGCAGTACTTC.

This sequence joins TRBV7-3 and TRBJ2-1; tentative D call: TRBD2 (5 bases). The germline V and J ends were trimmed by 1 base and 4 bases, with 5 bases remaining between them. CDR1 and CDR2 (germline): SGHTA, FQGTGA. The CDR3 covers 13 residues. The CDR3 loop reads CASSLSGYNEQFF. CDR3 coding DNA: TGTGCCAGCAGCTTAAGCGGGTACAATGAGCAGTTCTTC.

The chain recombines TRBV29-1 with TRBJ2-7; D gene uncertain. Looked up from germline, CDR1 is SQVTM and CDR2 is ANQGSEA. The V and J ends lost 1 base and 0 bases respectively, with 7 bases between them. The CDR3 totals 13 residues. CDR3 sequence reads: CSVEGGYSYEQYF. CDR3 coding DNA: TGCAGCGTTGAAGGCGGCTACTCCTACGAGCAGTACTTC.

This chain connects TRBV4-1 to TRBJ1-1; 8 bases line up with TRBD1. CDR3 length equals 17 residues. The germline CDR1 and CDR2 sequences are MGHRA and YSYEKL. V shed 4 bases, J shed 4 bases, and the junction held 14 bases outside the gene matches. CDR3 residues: CASSLYETGVVGTEAFF. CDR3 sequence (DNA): TGCGCCAGCAGCCTTTATGAGACAGGGGTAGTGGGCACTGAAGCTTTCTTT.